These T cell receptor beta chains were read from a single sample in a study of T cells after yellow fever vaccination. In TCRdb, the 5' RACE reads were re-called with MiXCR into one record per CDR3 protein. The profile covers 200,000 or so distinct CDR3 sequences, with 6% to 8% appearing a single time and more than 0.85% taken by the ten largest. Sequencing used CD4+ T cells sorted from PBMCs, obtained on the day of the yellow fever booster vaccination. The receptors originated from a man aged 25-45 years who received the YFV17D yellow fever vaccine. Each CDR3 is given without its conserved first and last residue.

>TRBJ2-1|TRBV29-1
SVSGTVSYNEQF
>TRBJ2-3|TRBV19
ASSRSGTSTDTQY
>TRBJ1-2|TRBV20-1
SATRQSIINNGYGYT
>TRBJ1-5|TRBV20-1
SATEYRGPGQPQH
>TRBJ2-7|TRBV7-8
ASSLKTGGEVYEQY
>TRBJ2-4|TRBV4-3
ASSYLGGEDIQY
>TRBJ1-1|TRBV9
ASSAETGFGTEAF
>TRBJ2-1|TRBV12-3/TRBV12-4
ASRAGLAGGEQF
>TRBJ2-7|TRBV11-2
ASSLLHSYEQY
>TRBJ2-1|TRBV13
ASSFPIAGGNNEQF
>TRBJ1-3|TRBV5-6
ASSYRDRGSGNTIY
>TRBJ1-2|TRBV12-3/TRBV12-4
ASSPTEGNGYT
>TRBJ1-2|TRBV3-1
ASSPLEVRGDGYT
>TRBJ2-1|TRBV11-2
ASSLGRGVAGVTYNEQF
>TRBJ2-7|TRBV7-6
ASSLVTPDSPYEQY
>TRBJ2-3|TRBV4-2
ASSQERDTDTQY
>TRBJ1-1|TRBV12-3/TRBV12-4
ASVLGTANTEAF
>TRBJ1-6|TRBV20-1
CARGGRRNNSPLH
>TRBJ2-7|TRBV5-1
ASSSTQTPGTSYEQY
>TRBJ1-1|TRBV10-3
AISRENTEAF
>TRBJ1-3|TRBV7-2
ASSSPGASGNTIY
>TRBJ1-2|TRBV10-3
AISESKRTAQT
>TRBJ2-1|TRBV4-3
ASSQESSHNEQF
>TRBJ2-3|TRBV7-7
ASSRRTESTDTQY
>TRBJ2-3|TRBV7-2
ASSILGDSTDTQY
>TRBJ2-7|TRBV29-1
SVLAGTREQY
>TRBJ2-1|TRBV29-1
SVRRSSGTYNEQF
>TRBJ1-1|TRBV28
ASSSPRVSEAF
>TRBJ1-2|TRBV7-2
ASSPRSVDGYT
>TRBJ2-5|TRBV10-1
ASSGMRGSETQY
>TRBJ2-7|TRBV7-2
ASSVQTSGSSYEQY
>TRBJ1-1|TRBV5-6
ASSFYLSGVPRVAEAF
>TRBJ2-5|TRBV12-3/TRBV12-4
ASSPGGETQY
>TRBJ2-5|TRBV4-3
ASSQDLVRVSSLKETQY
>TRBJ2-5|TRBV5-1
ASSYSSTEKTQY
>TRBJ2-1|TRBV5-1
ASSLGQGRFTYNEQF
>TRBJ1-6|TRBV9
ASSVEAVRNSPLH
>TRBJ2-7|TRBV12-3/TRBV12-4
ASSSYFGLAGTHEQY
>TRBJ2-1|TRBV20-1
SARLPGGLDEQF
>TRBJ2-5|TRBV7-9
ASSKTRGETQY
>TRBJ1-2|TRBV20-1
SADRDREWPYGYT
>TRBJ2-4|TRBV12-3/TRBV12-4
ASRGTGAKNIQY
>TRBJ2-2|TRBV14
ASSQGQGYGGELF
>TRBJ2-5|TRBV11-2
ASSLPGTGYETQY
>TRBJ2-1|TRBV20-1
SAHLTAKADNEQF
>TRBJ2-1|TRBV6-2/TRBV6-3
ASRKRDSGNEQF
>TRBJ2-7|TRBV29-1
STRTSTYEQY
>TRBJ1-1|TRBV16
ASTSQGFLNTEAF
>TRBJ2-3|TRBV9
ASSVDSQVFRTDTQY
>TRBJ2-1|TRBV10-2
ASAGLAGLNEQF
>TRBJ2-1|TRBV4-2
ASSHRLAGGRLYNEQF
>TRBJ2-1|TRBV20-1
SALTGTSFNDEQF
>TRBJ2-5|TRBV7-9
ASSLEASVVRETQY
>TRBJ2-7|TRBV5-1
ASSGTGTGAEQY
>TRBJ1-5|TRBV4-1
ASSQEGGTDDQPQH